This entry lists 2 T cell receptor beta chains sequenced from one sample in a study of spatial heterogeneity in lung cancer (dated by TCRdb to the late 2010s). Library creation used 5' RACE. The sequencer listed for this sample is NextSeq 500. TCRdb itself trimmed the public reads at Q25 with fastp, ran MiXCR and retained productive beta chains. All rows with the same CDR3 protein become a single entry with the most common DNA and genes. The sample table lists around 5,000 distinct CDR3 sequences, roughly 15% of them with a count of one. The ten most abundant clones make up roughly a tenth of the sample. The investigation overall reported the following: The number of expanded intratumoral alpha and beta TCRs correlated with the tumor nonsynonymous mutation count.

The time point label, read with the paper, signifies: sample taken at primary tumor resection. These receptors have no identified antigens. This specimen was lung tumor tissue, taken at surgery. The receptors were gathered from a male donor with early-stage non-small cell lung cancer.

By share of the sample, this clonotype is medium-sized. The chain uses TRBV3-1 and TRBJ2-3; D uncertain. Germline V lookup: CDR1 LGHDT, CDR2 YNNKEL (reference sequence). The CDR3 runs 13 residues. With 5 bases removed from V and 5 bases from J, the gap between germline ends came to 11 bases. CDR3 sequence reads: CASSWKFLDTQYF. CDR3 DNA: TGTGCCAGCAGCTGGAAATTCTTAGATACGCAGTATTTT.

The rearrangement uses TRBV10-3 and TRBJ2-7; tentatively, D is TRBD2 (5 bases). Trimming took 6 bases from V and 7 from J, leaving 10 bases between them. Germline CDR1 is ENHRY and CDR2 is SYGVKD. The CDR3 has 11 amino acids. The CDR3 DNA reads TGTGCCATCAGGGAGGTTGGGGAGCAGTACTTC. Translated, it gives CAIREVGEQYF.